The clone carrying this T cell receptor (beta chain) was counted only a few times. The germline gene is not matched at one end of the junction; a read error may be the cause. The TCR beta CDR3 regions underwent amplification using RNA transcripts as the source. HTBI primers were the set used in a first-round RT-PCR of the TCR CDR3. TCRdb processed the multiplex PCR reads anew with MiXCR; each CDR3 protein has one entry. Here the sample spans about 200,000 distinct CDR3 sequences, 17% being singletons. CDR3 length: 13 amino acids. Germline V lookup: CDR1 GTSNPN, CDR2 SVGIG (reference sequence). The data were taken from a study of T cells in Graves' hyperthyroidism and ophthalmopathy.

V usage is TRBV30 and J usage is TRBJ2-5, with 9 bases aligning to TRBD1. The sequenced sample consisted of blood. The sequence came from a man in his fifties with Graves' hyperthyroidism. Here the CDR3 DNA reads TGTGCCTGGAGTGGGGGGACAGGGAGGGCCTTGAACTTC. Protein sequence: CAWSGGTGRALNF.